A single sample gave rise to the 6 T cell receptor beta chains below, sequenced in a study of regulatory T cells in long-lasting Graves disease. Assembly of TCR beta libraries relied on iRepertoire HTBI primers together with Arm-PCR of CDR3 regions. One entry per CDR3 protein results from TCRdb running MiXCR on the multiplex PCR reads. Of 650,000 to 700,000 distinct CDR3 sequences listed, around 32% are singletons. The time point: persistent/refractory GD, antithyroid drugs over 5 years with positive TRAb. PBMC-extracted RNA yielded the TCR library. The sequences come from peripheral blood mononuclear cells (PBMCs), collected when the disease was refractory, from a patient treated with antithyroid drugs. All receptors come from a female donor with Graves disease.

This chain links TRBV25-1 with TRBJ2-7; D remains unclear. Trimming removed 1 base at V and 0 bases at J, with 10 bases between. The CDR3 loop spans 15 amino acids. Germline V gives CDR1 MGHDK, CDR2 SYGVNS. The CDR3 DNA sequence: TGTGCCAGCAGTGAATCTCTCGGCAGCTCCTACGAGCAGTACTTC. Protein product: CASSESLGSSYEQYF.

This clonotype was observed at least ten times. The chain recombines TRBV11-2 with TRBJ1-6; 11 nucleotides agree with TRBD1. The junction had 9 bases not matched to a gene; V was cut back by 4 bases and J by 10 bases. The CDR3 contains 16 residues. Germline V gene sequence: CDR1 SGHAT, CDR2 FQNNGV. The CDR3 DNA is TGTGCCAGCAGCTCAATGGACAGGGGGCGGGAATCACCCCTCCACTTT. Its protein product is CASSSMDRGRESPLHF.

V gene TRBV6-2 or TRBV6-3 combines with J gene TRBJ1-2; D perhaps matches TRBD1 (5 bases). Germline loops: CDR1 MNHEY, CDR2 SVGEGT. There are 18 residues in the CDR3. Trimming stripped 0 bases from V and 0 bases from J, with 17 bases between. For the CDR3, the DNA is TGTGCCAGCAGTTACTCGAGTGACAGCCGAAGAACTAACTATGGCTACACCTTC. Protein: CASSYSSDSRRTNYGYTF.

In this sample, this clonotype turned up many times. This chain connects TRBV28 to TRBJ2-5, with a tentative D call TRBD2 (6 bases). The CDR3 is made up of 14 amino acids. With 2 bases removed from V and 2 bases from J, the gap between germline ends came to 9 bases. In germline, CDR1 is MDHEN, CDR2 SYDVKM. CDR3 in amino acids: CASSLRDWQETQYF. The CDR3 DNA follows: TGTGCCAGCAGTTTAAGGGACTGGCAAGAGACCCAGTACTTC. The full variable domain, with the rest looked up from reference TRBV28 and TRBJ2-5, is DVKVTQSSRYLVKRTGEKVFLECVQDMDHENMFWYRQDPGLGLRLIYFSYDVKMKEKGDIPEGYSVSREKKERFSLILESASTNQTSMYLCASSLRDWQETQYFGPGTRLLVL.

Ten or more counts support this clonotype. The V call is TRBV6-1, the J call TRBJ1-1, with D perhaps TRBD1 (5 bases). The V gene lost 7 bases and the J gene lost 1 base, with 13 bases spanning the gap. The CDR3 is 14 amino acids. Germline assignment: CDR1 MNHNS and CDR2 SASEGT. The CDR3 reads CASKKQGRNTEAFF. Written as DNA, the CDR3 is TGTGCCAGCAAAAAGCAGGGTAGGAACACTGAAGCTTTCTTT.

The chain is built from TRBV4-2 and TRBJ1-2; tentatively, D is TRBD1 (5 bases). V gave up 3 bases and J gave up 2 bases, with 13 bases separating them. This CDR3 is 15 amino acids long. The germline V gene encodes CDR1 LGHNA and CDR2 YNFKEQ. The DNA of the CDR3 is TGTGCCAGCAGCCATTCTAAGACAGCGAACTATGGCTACACCTTC. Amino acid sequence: CASSHSKTANYGYTF.